Below, one T cell receptor (beta chain) is given with its context. Within the sample, other DNA sequences also encode this same CDR3. This record comes from a study of OX40 agonist ivuxolimab in advanced cancers. In the study overall: Enrollees could have had prior anti-PD-1, anti-PD-L1 or anti-CTLA-4 therapy, which under 50% had received.

The CDR3 extends over 14 amino acids. Germline V CDR1 and CDR2: LNHDA, SQIVND (reference sequence). Deletions cut 3 bases from V and 10 bases from J, with 13 bases between. Libraries were prepared by immunoSEQ multiplex PCR; TCRdb keeps only in-frame clonotypes and omits some of them. In the table there are 30,000 to 40,000 clones, roughly 87% of which are singletons. Individuals having autoimmune disease history or systemic immunosuppression were not enrolled. This rearrangement joins TRBV19 to TRBJ1-6, with D hard to call. The receptor comes from an adult with an advanced solid tumor such as melanoma, head and neck, liver or kidney cancer. This specimen consisted of CD4+ or CD8+ T cells sorted from blood, obtained in a trial of the OX40 agonist ivuxolimab. CDR3 sequence reads: CASSMTQKASPLHF. The CDR3 nucleotides read TGTGCCAGTAGTATGACACAAAAGGCCTCACCCCTCCACTTT.